This TCR beta chain emerged from a study of T cells in Graves' hyperthyroidism and ophthalmopathy. CDR1 MNHNS and CDR2 SASEGT come from the germline V gene. V lost 8 bases, J lost 5 bases, and 4 bases stayed unmatched. This CDR3 has 14 amino acids. It was RNA transcripts that yielded the amplified TCR beta CDR3 regions. The TCR CDR3 first-round RT-PCR relied on the HTBI primer set. TCRdb ran MiXCR on the multiplex PCR reads and lists one entry per CDR3 protein. The sample includes around 600,000 distinct CDR3 sequences, about 14% seen only once; the top ten take over 6%. This clonotype appeared a single time.

The receptor was isolated from a woman younger than 30 with Graves' ophthalmopathy. The gene calls are TRBV6-1 and TRBJ2-2; TRBD2 matches 11 bases. The sequencing input was blood. The DNA for the CDR3 is TGTGCCAGCGGGACTAGCGGACCAACCGGGGAGCTGTTTTTT. It is translated as CASGTSGPTGELFF.